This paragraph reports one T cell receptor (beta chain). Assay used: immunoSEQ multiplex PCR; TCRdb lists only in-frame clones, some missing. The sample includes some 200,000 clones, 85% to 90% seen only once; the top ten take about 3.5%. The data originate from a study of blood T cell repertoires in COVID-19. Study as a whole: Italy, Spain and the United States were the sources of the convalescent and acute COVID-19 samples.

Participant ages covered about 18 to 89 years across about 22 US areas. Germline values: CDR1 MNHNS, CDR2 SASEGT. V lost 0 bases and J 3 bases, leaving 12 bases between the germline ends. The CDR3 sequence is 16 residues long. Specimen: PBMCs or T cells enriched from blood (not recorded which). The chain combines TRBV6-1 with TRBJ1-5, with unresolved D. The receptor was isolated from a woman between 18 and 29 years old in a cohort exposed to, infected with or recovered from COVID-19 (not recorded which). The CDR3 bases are TGTGCCAGCAGTGAAGCTCGTGCAGGCCCCAATCAGCCCCAGCATTTT. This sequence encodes CASSEARAGPNQPQHF.